This TCR beta chain was retrieved from a study of blood T cell repertoires in COVID-19. This clone was seen a few times. CDR1 and CDR2 (germline): SQVTM, ANQGSEA. Trimming cost V 6 bases and J 0 bases, with 9 bases left between them. The CDR3 is 13 amino acids. How the authors handled the data: It was from reference gene primer amplification that nucleated cell counts were estimated. The assay was immunoSEQ multiplex PCR, and TCRdb's table has in-frame clones only and misses some. V and J calls plus clone size are reproduced from that table; the DNA served to infer D and trimming. The table has roughly 170,000 clones, 75% to 80% seen once.

The sequenced material came from peripheral blood. The gene calls are TRBV29-1 and TRBJ1-3; maybe TRBD1 (6 bases). This sequence was found in a woman in her 70s with acute or convalescent COVID-19. CDR3 sequence reads: CSVPDSSGNTIYF. In nucleotides, the CDR3 is TGCAGCGTACCGGACAGCTCTGGAAACACCATATATTTT.